This entry lists 15 T cell receptor beta chains sequenced from one sample in a study of T-cell reconstitution after alpha-beta-depleted transplantation in children. Using unique molecular identifiers, the investigators prepared the TCRbeta library. TCRdb itself ran the PCR reads through MiXCR, one entry per CDR3 protein. The sample has around 380,000 distinct CDR3 sequences, 9.5% to 13% seen once. The material was PBMCs from the stem cell graft donor, obtained from the stem cell graft. All receptors come from a human donor who donated a stem cell graft to a child with acute myeloid leukemia.

This clonotype occurred many times. V and J are TRBV7-2 and TRBJ1-3; no clear D. This CDR3 has 16 residues. Trimming pared 1 base from V and 0 bases from J, leaving 10 bases between. Germline V gene data show CDR1 as SGHTA and CDR2 as FQGNSA. CDR3 in amino acids: CASSLGRRLSGNTIYF. CDR3 in DNA: TGTGCCAGCAGCTTAGGACGGCGTCTCTCTGGAAACACCATATATTTT.

V usage is TRBV5-5 and J usage is TRBJ2-2; TRBD2 matches at 10 bases. The V gene end was trimmed by 3 bases and the J gene end by 5 bases; junction bases not matched to a gene: 7. Germline V CDR1 and CDR2: SGHKS, YYEKEE (reference sequence). The CDR3 has 16 amino acids. The CDR3 region is CASSSTSGWFTGELFF. The CDR3 nucleotides read TGTGCCAGCAGCTCGACTAGCGGGTGGTTTACCGGGGAGCTGTTTTTT.

On this clonotype: Germline is not matched at one junction end, which may reflect a read error. The rearrangement joins TRBV19 to TRBJ1-5; D may be TRBD1 (5 bases). Germline loops: CDR1 LNHDA, CDR2 SQIVND (reference sequence). CDR3 length: 16 amino acids. The DNA for the CDR3 is TGTGCCAGCAGTACCCCAGGGATCAATAGCAATCAGCCCCAGCATTTT. Encoded protein: CASSTPGINSNQPQHF.

A few counts support this clonotype. J is TRBJ1-1 and V is TRBV9; 8 bases agree with TRBD1. CDR3 length: 15 amino acids. The junction had 6 bases not matched to a gene; V was cut back by 4 bases and J by 1 base. Per germline, CDR1 SGDLS and CDR2 YYNGEE. CDR3: CASSPSGQANTEAFF. In DNA, the CDR3 is TGTGCCAGCAGCCCTTCGGGACAGGCGAACACTGAAGCTTTCTTT.

This clonotype was seen ten or more times. The gene calls are TRBV25-1 and TRBJ2-2, with D unclear. The germline gives CDR1 MGHDK, CDR2 SYGVNS. The CDR3 totals 18 residues. Trimming shortened V by 8 bases and J by 3 bases, and 25 bases separated the two germline ends. CDR3 residues: CASALTFSPSLYTGELFF. CDR3 DNA sequence: TGTGCCAGCGCCCTGACATTTAGCCCATCCTTATACACCGGGGAGCTGTTTTTT. Together with reference TRBV25-1 and TRBJ2-2, the CDR3 gives the full variable domain: EADIYQTPRYLVIGTGKKITLECSQTMGHDKMYWYQQDPGMELHLIHYSYGVNSTEKGDLSSESTVSRIRTEHFPLTLESARPSHTSQYLCASALTFSPSLYTGELFFGEGSRLTVL.

The sample holds a few counts of this clonotype. The rearrangement joins TRBV20-1 to TRBJ2-3; 10 nucleotides agree with TRBD2. Germline CDR1 DFQATT, CDR2 SNEGSKA (reference sequence). Trimming cost V 2 bases and J 4 bases; bases outside gene matches: 6. The CDR3 has 15 amino acids. The CDR3 coding sequence is TGCAGTGCTAGACAAGCGGGGGGGTTGGCAGATACGCAGTATTTT. Translated, it gives CSARQAGGLADTQYF.

Ten or more counts support this clonotype. The rearrangement links TRBV29-1 to TRBJ2-5; TRBD1 matches 9 bases. Trimming cost V 4 bases and J 6 bases; bases outside gene matches: 6. The CDR3 length is 13 residues. The germline V gene encodes CDR1 SQVTM and CDR2 ANQGSEA. The CDR3 nucleotides read TGCAGCGTTGCCGGGACAGGGATACAGACCCAGTACTTC. Translating it yields CSVAGTGIQTQYF.

The CDR3 protein is CASSRDGLNYGYTF. The CDR3 coding sequence is TGTGCCAGCAGTCGAGACGGGCTTAACTATGGCTACACCTTC. This sequence joins TRBV6-1 and TRBJ1-2; D unclear. This CDR3 is 14 amino acids long. The ends were cut back, 5 bases at V and 1 base at J, with 11 bases in the middle. The germline gives CDR1 MNHNS, CDR2 SASEGT.

In its sample, this clonotype was seen many times. The gene calls are TRBV5-1 and TRBJ2-2; D gene uncertain. CDR1 is SGHRS, CDR2 YFSETQ, per germline. Trimming pared 4 bases from V and 3 bases from J, leaving 7 bases between. CDR3 size: 13 residues. The CDR3 DNA reads as TGCGCCAGCAGCCCTGCCGACACCGGGGAGCTGTTTTTT. It encodes CASSPADTGELFF.

This clonotype has more than one count but fewer than ten. The V call is TRBV7-2, the J call TRBJ2-3; 7 bases match TRBD2. The CDR3 sequence is 17 residues long. Germline V lookup: CDR1 SGHTA, CDR2 FQGNSA. V dropped 2 bases and J dropped 2; count of bases not matched to a gene: 10. CDR3 bases: TGTGCCAGCAGCTTAACGGTGGGAGGGCCGTACACAGATACGCAGTATTTT. This encodes CASSLTVGGPYTDTQYF.

The table lists this clonotype with many counts. This chain uses TRBV20-1 with TRBJ1-1, with TRBD1 identical over 8 bases. The CDR3 has 12 amino acids. Germline-derived CDR1 and CDR2 are DFQATT and SNEGSKA (reference sequence). After removal of 6 bases from V and 5 bases from J, the junction contained 5 bases not matched to a gene. CDR3 in amino acids: CSARGLRTEAFF. In nucleotides, the CDR3 is TGCAGTGCCAGGGGGCTTAGGACTGAAGCTTTCTTT.

The rearrangement uses TRBV7-3 and TRBJ1-1, with TRBD1 matching over 10 bases. After removal of 5 bases from V and 1 base from J, the junction contained 4 bases not matched to a gene. The CDR3 is made up of 15 amino acids. Germline CDR1 reads SGHTA; CDR2 reads FQGTGA. CDR3: CASSPRTGGNTEAFF. The CDR3 coding sequence is TGTGCCAGCAGCCCCCGGACAGGGGGGAACACTGAAGCTTTCTTT.

This clonotype was seen a few times. The CDR3 spells CASSVGGLANTGELFF. Written as DNA, the CDR3 is TGTGCCAGCAGCGTAGGGGGACTCGCGAACACCGGGGAGCTGTTTTTT. The gene calls are TRBV9 and TRBJ2-2; TRBD2 is a possible D gene (6 bases). The CDR3 has 16 residues. Per the germline V gene, CDR1 is SGDLS and CDR2 is YYNGEE. Trimming removed 0 bases from V and 0 bases from J, with 9 bases in between.

The chain carries TRBV25-1 and TRBJ2-1, with D perhaps matching TRBD2 (6 bases). The germline gives CDR1 MGHDK, CDR2 SYGVNS. This CDR3 is 14 amino acids long. V was trimmed by 5 bases and J by 7 bases, leaving 15 bases between them. The DNA for the CDR3 is TGTGCCAGCAGTCGGGGGATTAGTGGGAATGAGCAGTTCTTC. Protein product: CASSRGISGNEQFF.

This chain links TRBV30 with TRBJ1-1; D perhaps matches TRBD1 (5 bases). The CDR3 loop spans 12 amino acids. V was clipped by 3 bases and J by 1 base, with 6 bases between them. Germline V CDR1 and CDR2: GTSNPN, SVGIG (reference sequence). CDR3 region: CAWRTANTEAFF. The DNA for the CDR3 is TGTGCCTGGAGGACAGCGAACACTGAAGCTTTCTTT.